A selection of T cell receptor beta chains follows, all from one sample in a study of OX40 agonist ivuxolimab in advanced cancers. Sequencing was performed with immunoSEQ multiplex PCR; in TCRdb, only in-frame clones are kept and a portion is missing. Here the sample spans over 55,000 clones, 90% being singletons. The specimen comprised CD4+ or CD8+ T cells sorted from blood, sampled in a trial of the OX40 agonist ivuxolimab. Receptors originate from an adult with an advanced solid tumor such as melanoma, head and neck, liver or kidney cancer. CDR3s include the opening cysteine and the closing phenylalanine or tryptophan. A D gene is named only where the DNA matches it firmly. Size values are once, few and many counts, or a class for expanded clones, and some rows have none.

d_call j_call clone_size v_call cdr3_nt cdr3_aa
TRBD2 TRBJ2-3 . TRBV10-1 TGCGCCAATTTTAGCGGGATGACAGATACGCAGTATTTT CANFSGMTDTQYF
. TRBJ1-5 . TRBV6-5 TGTGCCAGCAGCCAGGTAGAGTCCAATCAGCCCCAGCATTTT CASSQVESNQPQHF
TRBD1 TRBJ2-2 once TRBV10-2 TGCGCCAGCAGTGGACAGGGGGCGAACACCGGGGAGCTGTTTTTT CASSGQGANTGELFF
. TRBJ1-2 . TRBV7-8 TGTGCCAGCAGCCAAGAGGCAGGGAACTATGGCTACACCTTC CASSQEAGNYGYTF
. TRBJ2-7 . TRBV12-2 TGTGCAAGTCGCTTTCAGGGGACCTACGAGCAGTACTTC CASRFQGTYEQYF
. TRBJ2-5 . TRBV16 TGTGCCAGCAGCCAATCTTGGGGCCAAGAGACCCAGTACTTC CASSQSWGQETQYF
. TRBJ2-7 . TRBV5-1 TGCGCCAGCAGCTTGTTGCAGGGGGGCTACGAGCAGTACTTC CASSLLQGGYEQYF
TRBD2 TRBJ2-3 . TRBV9 TGTGCCAGCAGCGTAGCCCAGGGTAGCGGGCGAAGCACAGATACGCAGTATTTT CASSVAQGSGRSTDTQYF
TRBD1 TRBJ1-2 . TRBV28 TGTGCCAGCAGTTTCGGACAGGCGATAAACTATGGCTACACCTTC CASSFGQAINYGYTF
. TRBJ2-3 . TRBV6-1 TGTGCCAGCAGTGGAAGACAAGCCGCTAGCACAGATACGCAGTATTTT CASSGRQAASTDTQYF
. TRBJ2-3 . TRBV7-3 TGTGCCAGCAGCTTAAACGGGATAACCACAGATACGCAGTATTTT CASSLNGITTDTQYF
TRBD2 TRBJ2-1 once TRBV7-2 TGTGCCAGCAGCCTTGGACTAGCGGCTTACAATGAGCAGTTCTTC CASSLGLAAYNEQFF
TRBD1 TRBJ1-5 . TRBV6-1 TGTGCCAGCAGGGGACAGGGGATAAATCAGCCCCAGCATTTT CASRGQGINQPQHF
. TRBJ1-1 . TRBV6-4 TGTGCCAGCAGTGAGTCAGGGTGGTCCGAAGCTTTCTTT CASSESGWSEAFF
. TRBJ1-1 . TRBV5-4 TGTGCCAGCAGCGACGGGACGTTTAACACTGAAGCTTTCTTT CASSDGTFNTEAFF
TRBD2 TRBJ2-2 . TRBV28 TGTGCCAGTAAACCGCTAGCGGAGTTAAACACCGGGGAGCTGTTTTTT CASKPLAELNTGELFF
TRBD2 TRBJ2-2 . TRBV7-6 TGTGCCAGCAGCTTAGTAGTCACTAGCGCGCCTGGGGGGACCGGGGAGCTGTTTTTT CASSLVVTSAPGGTGELFF
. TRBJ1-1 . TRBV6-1 TGTGCCAGCAGTGAAGCTTGGGGGCTCGCTTTCTTT CASSEAWGLAFF
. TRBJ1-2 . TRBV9 TGTGCCAGCAGCGTAGGATCCCGTGGCTACACCTTC CASSVGSRGYTF
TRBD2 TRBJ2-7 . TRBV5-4 TGTGCCAGCAGCACCGGACTAGCGGGAATCACCTACGAGCAGTACTTC CASSTGLAGITYEQYF
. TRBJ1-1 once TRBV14 TGTGCCACTGGGGACACTGAAGCTTTCTTT CATGDTEAFF
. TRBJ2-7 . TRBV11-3 TGTGCCAGCAGCCCCTCGACAAACGCCACCCTAGCCAGGGAGCAGTACTTC CASSPSTNATLAREQYF
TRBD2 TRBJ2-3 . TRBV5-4 TGTGCCAGCAGCCCGGGGGGGGCTAGCGGGGGTTCGGATACGCAGTATTTT CASSPGGASGGSDTQYF
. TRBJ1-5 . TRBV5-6 TGTGCCAGCAGCTTTCGGCAGACGCAAGATCAGCCCCAGCATTTT CASSFRQTQDQPQHF
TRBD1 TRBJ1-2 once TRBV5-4 TGTGCCAGCAGCTTGAGACAGGGACTACAGGGATATGGCTACACCTTC CASSLRQGLQGYGYTF
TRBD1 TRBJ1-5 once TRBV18 TGTGCCAGCTCGACGGACAGGGGGCCCTTGGAGCCCCAGCATTTT CASSTDRGPLEPQHF
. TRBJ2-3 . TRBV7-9 TGTGCCAGCAGCTTCTCCCGCGGGGCTAGCACAGATACGCAGTATTTT CASSFSRGASTDTQYF
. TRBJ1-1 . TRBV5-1 TGCGCCAGCAGCTTGGGTGGAGGTAACACTGAAGCTTTCTTT CASSLGGGNTEAFF
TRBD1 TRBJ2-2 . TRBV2 TGTGCCAGCACCCTCCGGGACAGGTCCCTAAACACCGGGGAGCTGTTTTTT CASTLRDRSLNTGELFF
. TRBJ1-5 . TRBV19 TGTGCCAGTAGTGGAACAGACCAAGAGCCCCAGCATTTT CASSGTDQEPQHF
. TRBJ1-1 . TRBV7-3 TGTGCCAGCAGCTTACGGGCAACAGAACAAGCTTTCTTT CASSLRATEQAFF
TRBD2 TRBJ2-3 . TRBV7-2 TGTGCCAGCAGCCTGGGACTAGCGGAGAGCACAGATACGCAGTATTTT CASSLGLAESTDTQYF
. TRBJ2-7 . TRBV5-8 TGTGCCAGCAACGATGGGGCCGGGAGTACCTACGAGCAGTACTTC CASNDGAGSTYEQYF
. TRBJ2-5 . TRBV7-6 TGTGCCAGCAGCTTAGCGCGGGAGACCCAGTACTTC CASSLARETQYF
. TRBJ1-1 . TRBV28 TGTGCCATATTGGGAGCTGGGCGGAACACTGAAGCTTTCTTT CAILGAGRNTEAFF
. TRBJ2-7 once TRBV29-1 TGCAGCGTCGGACAGACCTCCTACGAGCAGTACTTC CSVGQTSYEQYF
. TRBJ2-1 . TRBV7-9 TGTGCCAGCACCTTACCCTCAAACTCCTTCTACAATGAGCAGTTCTTC CASTLPSNSFYNEQFF
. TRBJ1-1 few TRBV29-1 TGCAGCGTTGAAGAACCCCAGGGGAACACTGAAGCTTTCTTT CSVEEPQGNTEAFF
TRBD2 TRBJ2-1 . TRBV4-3 TGCGCCAGCAGCCAAGAGGGGACTAGCGGATACAATGAGCAGTTCTTC CASSQEGTSGYNEQFF
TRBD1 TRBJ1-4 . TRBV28 TGTGCCAGCAGAGAGCCCGGGACAGGAAATGAAAAACTGTTTTTT CASREPGTGNEKLFF